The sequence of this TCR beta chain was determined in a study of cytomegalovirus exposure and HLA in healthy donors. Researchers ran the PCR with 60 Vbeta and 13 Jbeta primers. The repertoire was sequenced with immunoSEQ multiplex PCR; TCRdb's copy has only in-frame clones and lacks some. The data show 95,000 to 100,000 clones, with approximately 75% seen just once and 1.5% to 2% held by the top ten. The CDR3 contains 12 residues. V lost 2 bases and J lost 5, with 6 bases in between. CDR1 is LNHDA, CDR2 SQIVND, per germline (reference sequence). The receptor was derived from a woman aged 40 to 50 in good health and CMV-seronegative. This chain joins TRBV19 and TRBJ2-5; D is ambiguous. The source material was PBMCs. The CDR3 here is CASSIPRETQYF. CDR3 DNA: TGTGCCAGTAGTATACCTAGGGAGACCCAGTACTTC.